The following is a TCR beta chain sequence with its context. The CDR3 sequence is 12 residues long. The sample originates from a study of shared clonotypes between healthy human individuals. Profiling relied on immunoSEQ multiplex PCR, and the TCRdb table lists in-frame clones only, not all of them. The sample has 2 million to 2.5 million clones, about 95% seen once; the top ten hold roughly 1.1%. Naive CD8 cells lacked CD45RO, underwent positive selection for CCR7 and left out terminally differentiated effector memory CD45RA+ cells. The chain couples TRBV21-1 to TRBJ1-1. TRBV21-1 is deemed a pseudogene. This sequence originates from a man between 18 and 35 years old in good health. Input material: naive CD8+ T cells sorted from blood. The CDR3 region is CASSKGPTEAFF. The CDR3 DNA reads as TGTGCCAGCAGCAAAGGTCCTACTGAAGCTTTCTTT.